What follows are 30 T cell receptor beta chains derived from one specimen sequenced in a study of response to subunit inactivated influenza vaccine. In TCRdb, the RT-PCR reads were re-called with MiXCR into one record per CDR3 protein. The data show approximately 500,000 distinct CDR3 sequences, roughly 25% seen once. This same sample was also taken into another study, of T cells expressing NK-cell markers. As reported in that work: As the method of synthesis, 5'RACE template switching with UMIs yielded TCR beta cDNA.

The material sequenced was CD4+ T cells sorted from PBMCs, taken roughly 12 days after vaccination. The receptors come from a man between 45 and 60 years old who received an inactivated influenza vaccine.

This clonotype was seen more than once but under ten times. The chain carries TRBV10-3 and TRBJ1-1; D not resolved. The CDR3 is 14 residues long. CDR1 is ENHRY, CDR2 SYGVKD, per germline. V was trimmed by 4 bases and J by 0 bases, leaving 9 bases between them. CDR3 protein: CAISAVGLNTEAFF. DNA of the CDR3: TGTGCCATCAGTGCCGTCGGATTGAACACTGAAGCTTTCTTT.

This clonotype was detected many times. The CDR3 coding sequence is TGTGCCAGCACATATAGCAATCAGCCCCAGCATTTT. It yields the protein CASTYSNQPQHF. This chain connects TRBV12-3 or TRBV12-4 to TRBJ1-5; D ambiguous. The CDR3 totals 12 residues. Trimming removed 7 bases at V and 0 bases at J, with 4 bases between.

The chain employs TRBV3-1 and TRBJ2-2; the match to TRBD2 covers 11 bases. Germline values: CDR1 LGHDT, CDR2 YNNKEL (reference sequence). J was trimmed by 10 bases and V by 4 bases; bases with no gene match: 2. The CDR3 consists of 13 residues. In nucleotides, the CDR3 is TGTGCCAGCAGCCTGGGACTAGCGGAGGAGCTGTTTTTT. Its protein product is CASSLGLAEELFF.

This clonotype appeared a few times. The CDR3 coding sequence is TGTGCCAGCAGCCAAGTCGGACAGGCTGGAACGCAGTATTTT. This encodes CASSQVGQAGTQYF. This chain connects TRBV3-1 to TRBJ2-3, with TRBD1 matching over 7 bases. CDR3 length: 14 residues. Losses at the gene ends were 1 base for V and 9 bases for J; bases not matched to a gene: 7. Germline V gene data show CDR1 as LGHDT and CDR2 as YNNKEL (reference sequence).

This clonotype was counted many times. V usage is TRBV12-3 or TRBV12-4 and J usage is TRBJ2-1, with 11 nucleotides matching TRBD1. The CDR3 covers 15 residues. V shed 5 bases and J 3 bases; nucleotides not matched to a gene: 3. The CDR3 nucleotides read TGTGCCAGCAGTCCCGGGACAGGGGGCTACAATGAGCAGTTCTTC. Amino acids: CASSPGTGGYNEQFF.

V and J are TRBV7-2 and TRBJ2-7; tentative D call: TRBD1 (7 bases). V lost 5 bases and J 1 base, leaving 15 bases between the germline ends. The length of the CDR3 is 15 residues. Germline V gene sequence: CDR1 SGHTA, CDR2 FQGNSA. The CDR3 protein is CASSLTRGQSYEQYF. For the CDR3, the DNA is TGTGCCAGCAGCCTGACTAGGGGACAGTCCTACGAGCAGTACTTC.

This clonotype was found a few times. Written as DNA, the CDR3 is TGTGCCAGCAGTTACGGGCTAGCTGGGACCCAGTACTTC. This encodes CASSYGLAGTQYF. This rearrangement joins TRBV6-2 or TRBV6-3 to TRBJ2-5, with a possible D match to TRBD2 (5 bases). The germline V and J ends were trimmed by 2 bases and 7 bases, with 11 bases remaining between them. The CDR3 contains 13 residues. Germline V gene lookup returns CDR1 MNHEY and CDR2 SVGEGT.

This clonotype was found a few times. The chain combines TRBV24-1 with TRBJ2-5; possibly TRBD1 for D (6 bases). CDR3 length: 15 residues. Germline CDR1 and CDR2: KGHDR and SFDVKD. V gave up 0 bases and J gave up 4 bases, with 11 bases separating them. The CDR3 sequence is CATSDLYTGRETQYF. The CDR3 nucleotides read TGTGCCACCAGTGATTTGTACACAGGGAGAGAGACCCAGTACTTC.

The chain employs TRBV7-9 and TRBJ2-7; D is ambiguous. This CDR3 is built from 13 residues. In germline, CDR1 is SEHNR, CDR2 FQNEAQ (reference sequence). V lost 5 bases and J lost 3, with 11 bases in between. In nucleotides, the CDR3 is TGTGCCAGCAGCAACACAGATCTCTACGAGCAGTACTTC. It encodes CASSNTDLYEQYF. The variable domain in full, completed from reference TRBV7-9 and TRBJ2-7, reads DTGVSQNPRHKITKRGQNVTFRCDPISEHNRLYWYRQTLGQGPEFLTYFQNEAQLEKSRLLSDRFSAERPKGSFSTLEIQRTEQGDSAMYLCASSNTDLYEQYFGPGTRLTVT.

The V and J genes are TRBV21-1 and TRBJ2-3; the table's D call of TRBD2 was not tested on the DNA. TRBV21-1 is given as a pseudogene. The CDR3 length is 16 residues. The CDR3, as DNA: TGTGCCAGCACCCAACCTGGGAGCCCTAGCACAGATACGCAGTATTTT. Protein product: CASTQPGSPSTDTQYF.

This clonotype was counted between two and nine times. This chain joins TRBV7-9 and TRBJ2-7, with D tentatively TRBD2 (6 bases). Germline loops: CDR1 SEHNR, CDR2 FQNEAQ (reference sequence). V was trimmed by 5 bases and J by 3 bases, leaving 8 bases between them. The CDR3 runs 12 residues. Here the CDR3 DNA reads TGTGCCAGCAGCCCAGCGGGCTACGAGCAGTACTTC. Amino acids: CASSPAGYEQYF.

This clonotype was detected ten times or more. The CDR3 DNA is TGTGCCAGCAGTTTAGGAGGGACCCACCTGTTTAACACCTTC. Amino acids: CASSLGGTHLFNTF. The genes are TRBV12-3 or TRBV12-4 and TRBJ1-2; D perhaps matches TRBD1 (5 bases). Trimming cost V 1 base and J 12 bases, with 18 bases left between them. The CDR3 runs to 14 residues.

CDR3 DNA sequence: TGTGCCGCCAGGACAGGGGGGGACAATGAGCAGTTCTTC. Its protein product is CAARTGGDNEQFF. This rearrangement joins TRBV10-3 to TRBJ2-1; 10 positions match TRBD1. The trim removed 11 bases at V and 5 bases at J, leaving 6 bases unmatched. This CDR3 has 13 residues. Germline CDR1 ENHRY, CDR2 SYGVKD.

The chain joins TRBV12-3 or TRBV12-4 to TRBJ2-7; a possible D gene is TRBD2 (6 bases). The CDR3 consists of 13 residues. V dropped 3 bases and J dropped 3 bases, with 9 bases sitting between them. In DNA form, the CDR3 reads TGTGCCAGCAGTTTGGAGGGATTCTACGAGCAGTACTTC. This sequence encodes CASSLEGFYEQYF.

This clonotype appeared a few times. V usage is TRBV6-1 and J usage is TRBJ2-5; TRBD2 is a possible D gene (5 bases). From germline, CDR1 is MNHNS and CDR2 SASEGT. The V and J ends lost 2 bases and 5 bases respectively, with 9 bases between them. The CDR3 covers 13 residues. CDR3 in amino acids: CASSELAGETQYF. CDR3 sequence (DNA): TGTGCCAGCAGTGAACTAGCCGGGGAGACCCAGTACTTC.

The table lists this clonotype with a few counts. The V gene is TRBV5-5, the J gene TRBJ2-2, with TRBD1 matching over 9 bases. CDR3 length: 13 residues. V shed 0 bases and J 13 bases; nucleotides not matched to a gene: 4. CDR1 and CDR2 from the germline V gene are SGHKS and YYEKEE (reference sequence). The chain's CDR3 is CASSLGPGQGLFF. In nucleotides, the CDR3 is TGTGCCAGCAGCTTGGGACCGGGACAGGGGCTGTTTTTT.

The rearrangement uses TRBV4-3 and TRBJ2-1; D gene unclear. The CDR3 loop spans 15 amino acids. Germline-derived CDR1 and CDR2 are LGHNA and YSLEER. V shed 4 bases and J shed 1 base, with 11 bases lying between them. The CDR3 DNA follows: TGCGCCAGCAGCCGGGGATCCCGATCCTACAATGAGCAGTTCTTC. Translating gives CASSRGSRSYNEQFF.

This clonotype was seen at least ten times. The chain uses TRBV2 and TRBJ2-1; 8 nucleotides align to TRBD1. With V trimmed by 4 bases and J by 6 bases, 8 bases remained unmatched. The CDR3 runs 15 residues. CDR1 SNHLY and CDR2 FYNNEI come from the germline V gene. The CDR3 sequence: CASSGQGAPGNEQFF. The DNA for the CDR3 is TGTGCCAGCAGTGGGCAGGGGGCGCCGGGCAATGAGCAGTTCTTC.

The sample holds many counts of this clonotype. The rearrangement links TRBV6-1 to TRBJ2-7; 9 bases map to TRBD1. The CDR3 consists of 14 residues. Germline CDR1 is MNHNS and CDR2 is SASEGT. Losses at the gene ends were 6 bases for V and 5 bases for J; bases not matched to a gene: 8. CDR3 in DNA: TGTGCCAGCAGCTCCGGCCGGACAGGGGACGAGCAGTACTTC. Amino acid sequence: CASSSGRTGDEQYF.

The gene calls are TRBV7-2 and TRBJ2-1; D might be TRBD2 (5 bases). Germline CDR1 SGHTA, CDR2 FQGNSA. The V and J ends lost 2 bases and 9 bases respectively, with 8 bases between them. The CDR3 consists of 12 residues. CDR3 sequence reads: CASSLYEGEQFF. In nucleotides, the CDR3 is TGTGCCAGCAGCTTATACGAGGGTGAGCAGTTCTTC.

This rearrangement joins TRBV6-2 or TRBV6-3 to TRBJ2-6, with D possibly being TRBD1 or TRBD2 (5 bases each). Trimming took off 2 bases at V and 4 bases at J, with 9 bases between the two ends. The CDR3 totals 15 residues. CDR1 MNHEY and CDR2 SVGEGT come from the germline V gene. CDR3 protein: CASSYTGTGANVLTF. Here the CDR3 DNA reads TGTGCCAGCAGTTACACTGGGACCGGGGCCAACGTCCTGACTTTC.

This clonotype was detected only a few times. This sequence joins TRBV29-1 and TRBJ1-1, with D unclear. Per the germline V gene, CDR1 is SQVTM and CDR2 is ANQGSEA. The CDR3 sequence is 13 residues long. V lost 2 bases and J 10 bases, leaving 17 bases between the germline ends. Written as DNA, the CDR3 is TGCAGCGTTGAATTCGGTCCCAGCCTTGGAGCTTTCTTT. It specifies CSVEFGPSLGAFF.

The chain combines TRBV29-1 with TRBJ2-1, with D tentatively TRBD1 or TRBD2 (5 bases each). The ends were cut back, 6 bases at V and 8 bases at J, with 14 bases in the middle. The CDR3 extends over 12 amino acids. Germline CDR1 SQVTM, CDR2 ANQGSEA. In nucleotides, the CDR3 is TGCAGCGTGTCGAGGGGTGGCGATGAGCAGTTCTTC. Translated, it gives CSVSRGGDEQFF.

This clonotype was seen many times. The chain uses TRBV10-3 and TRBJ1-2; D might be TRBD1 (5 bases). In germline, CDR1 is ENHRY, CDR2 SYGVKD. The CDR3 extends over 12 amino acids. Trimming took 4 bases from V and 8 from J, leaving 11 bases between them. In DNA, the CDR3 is TGTGCCATCAGTGGGGACGAGGACGGCTACACCTTC. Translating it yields CAISGDEDGYTF.

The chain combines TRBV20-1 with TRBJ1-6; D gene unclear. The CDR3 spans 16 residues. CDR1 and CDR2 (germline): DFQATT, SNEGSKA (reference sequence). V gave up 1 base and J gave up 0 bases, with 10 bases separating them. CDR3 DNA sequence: TGCAGTGCTAGAGCAGTCGCAAGCTCCTATAATTCACCCCTCCACTTT. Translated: CSARAVASSYNSPLHF.

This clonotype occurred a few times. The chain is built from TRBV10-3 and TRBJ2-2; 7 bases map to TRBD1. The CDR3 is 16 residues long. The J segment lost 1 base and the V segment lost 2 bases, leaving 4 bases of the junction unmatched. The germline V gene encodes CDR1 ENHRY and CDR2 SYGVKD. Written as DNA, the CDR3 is TGTGCCATCAGTGAGGATAGGGACAGGAACACCGGGGAGCTGTTTTTT. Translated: CAISEDRDRNTGELFF.

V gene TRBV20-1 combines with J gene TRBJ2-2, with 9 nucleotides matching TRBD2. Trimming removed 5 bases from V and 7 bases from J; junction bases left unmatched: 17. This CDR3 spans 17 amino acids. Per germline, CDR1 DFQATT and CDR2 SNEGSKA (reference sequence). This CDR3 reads CSAEKSSGDKDVGELFF. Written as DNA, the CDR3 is TGCAGTGCTGAGAAGTCTAGCGGGGATAAGGATGTCGGGGAGCTGTTTTTT.

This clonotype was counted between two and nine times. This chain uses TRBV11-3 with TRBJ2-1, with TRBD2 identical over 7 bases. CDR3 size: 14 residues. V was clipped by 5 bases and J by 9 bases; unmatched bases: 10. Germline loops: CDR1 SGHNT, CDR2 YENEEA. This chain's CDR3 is CASSPRDYSSEQFF. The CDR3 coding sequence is TGTGCCAGCAGCCCTAGGGACTACTCGTCTGAGCAGTTCTTC. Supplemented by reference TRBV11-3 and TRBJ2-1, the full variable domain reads EAGVVQSPRYKIIEKKQPVAFWCNPISGHNTLYWYLQNLGQGPELLIRYENEEAVDDSQLPKDRFSAERLKGVDSTLKIQPAELGDSAVYLCASSPRDYSSEQFFGPGTRLTVL.

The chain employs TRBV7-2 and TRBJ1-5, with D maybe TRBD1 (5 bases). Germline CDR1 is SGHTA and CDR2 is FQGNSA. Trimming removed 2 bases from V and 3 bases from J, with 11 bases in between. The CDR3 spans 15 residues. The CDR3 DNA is TGTGCCAGCAGCTTACGAATAGGGGACAATCAGCCCCAGCATTTT. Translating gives CASSLRIGDNQPQHF.

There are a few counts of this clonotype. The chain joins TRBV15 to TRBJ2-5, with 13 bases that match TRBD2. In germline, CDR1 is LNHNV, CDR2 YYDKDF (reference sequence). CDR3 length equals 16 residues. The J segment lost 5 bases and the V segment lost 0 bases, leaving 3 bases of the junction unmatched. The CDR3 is CATSRDMTSGGETQYF. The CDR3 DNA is TGTGCCACCAGCAGAGATATGACTAGCGGGGGGGAGACCCAGTACTTC.